Listed below are T cell receptor beta chains from one sample, sequenced in a study of T cells in Graves' hyperthyroidism and ophthalmopathy. MiXCR, run by TCRdb on the multiplex PCR reads, gives a single entry per CDR3 protein. The table lists around 620,000 distinct CDR3 sequences, approximately 15% of them singletons, with roughly 7% in the top ten. Material for sequencing was blood. These receptors were obtained from a woman younger than 30 with Graves' ophthalmopathy. The CDR3 runs from the conserved cysteine through the conserved F or W. Fields, in order: D gene, V gene, clone size, J gene, CDR3 DNA, CDR3 protein. D genes are given only for firm matches. A clone size is listed for some rows: how often the clone was seen (once, few, many), or a class if it is expanded.

d_gene: TRBD1
v_gene: TRBV19
abundance: .
j_gene: TRBJ1-1
CDR3nt: TGTGCCAGTAGTATAGGGGGGACAGGGATGAACACTGAAGCTTTCTTT
CDR3aa: CASSIGGTGMNTEAFF

d_gene: .
v_gene: TRBV28
abundance: many
j_gene: TRBJ2-5
CDR3nt: TGTGCCAGCGATAGTTCGAGTCGAGAGACCCAGTACTTC
CDR3aa: CASDSSSRETQYF

d_gene: .
v_gene: TRBV2
abundance: many
j_gene: TRBJ2-5
CDR3nt: TGTGCCAGCAGCCGGGACCCGCAAGAGACCCAGTACTTC
CDR3aa: CASSRDPQETQYF

d_gene: TRBD2
v_gene: TRBV5-1
abundance: many
j_gene: TRBJ2-3
CDR3nt: TGCGCCAGCAGCCGGACTAGCGGGAGGGCAGATACGCAGTATTTT
CDR3aa: CASSRTSGRADTQYF

d_gene: .
v_gene: TRBV28
abundance: many
j_gene: TRBJ2-3
CDR3nt: TGTGCCAGCAGTTTAAGGGGACATACGCAGTATTTT
CDR3aa: CASSLRGHTQYF

d_gene: .
v_gene: TRBV6-1
abundance: .
j_gene: TRBJ1-2
CDR3nt: TGTGCCAGCAGGCCAGGGGACAACTATGGCTACACCTTC
CDR3aa: CASRPGDNYGYTF

d_gene: .
v_gene: TRBV20-1
abundance: few
j_gene: TRBJ1-4
CDR3nt: TGCAGTGCTAGGGGCCTCGACAGTAGTAATGAAAAACTGTTTTTT
CDR3aa: CSARGLDSSNEKLFF

d_gene: TRBD2
v_gene: TRBV7-2
abundance: many
j_gene: TRBJ2-7
CDR3nt: TGTGCCAGCAGCTTAGGTCTCTTGGGGGGAGGGCCCCGGGAGCAGTACTTC
CDR3aa: CASSLGLLGGGPREQYF

d_gene: TRBD2
v_gene: TRBV28
abundance: many
j_gene: TRBJ2-3
CDR3nt: TGTGCCAGCAGTGCCTACCGGGGCGGCGGGAGTATGACAGATACGCAGTATTTT
CDR3aa: CASSAYRGGGSMTDTQYF

d_gene: .
v_gene: TRBV30
abundance: many
j_gene: TRBJ2-5
CDR3nt: TGTGCCTGGAGTCTGATCCAAGAGACCCAGTACTTC
CDR3aa: CAWSLIQETQYF

d_gene: .
v_gene: TRBV6-1
abundance: .
j_gene: TRBJ1-4
CDR3nt: TGTGCCAGCAGTGGTTCAGCCCGGGGGGAAAAACTGTTTTTT
CDR3aa: CASSGSARGEKLFF

d_gene: TRBD1
v_gene: TRBV27
abundance: .
j_gene: TRBJ2-5
CDR3nt: TGTGCCAGCAGTCCCTTGGACAGGGTGAAGCGAGAGACCCAGTACTTC
CDR3aa: CASSPLDRVKRETQYF

d_gene: TRBD2
v_gene: TRBV30
abundance: .
j_gene: TRBJ2-7
CDR3nt: TGTGCCTGGATTAAAAGCGGGAGCTCCTACGAGCAGTACTTC
CDR3aa: CAWIKSGSSYEQYF

d_gene: TRBD1
v_gene: TRBV6-1
abundance: many
j_gene: TRBJ2-7
CDR3nt: TGTGCCAGCAGTGAAAGGGGACAGGGTTCCTACGAGCAGTACTTC
CDR3aa: CASSERGQGSYEQYF

d_gene: .
v_gene: TRBV5-6
abundance: .
j_gene: TRBJ1-4
CDR3nt: TGTGCCAGCAGCTTGTGGGCTAGGGCCCTGGATGAAAAACTGTTTTTT
CDR3aa: CASSLWARALDEKLFF

d_gene: TRBD1
v_gene: TRBV29-1
abundance: many
j_gene: TRBJ1-1
CDR3nt: TGCAGCGGGAACAGGGGGCACGGCACTGAAGCTTTCTTT
CDR3aa: CSGNRGHGTEAFF

d_gene: .
v_gene: TRBV19
abundance: few
j_gene: TRBJ1-3
CDR3nt: TGTGCCAGTAGTATCGGTCGATCTGGAAACACCATATATTTT
CDR3aa: CASSIGRSGNTIYF

d_gene: .
v_gene: TRBV24-1
abundance: many
j_gene: TRBJ2-3
CDR3nt: TGTGCCACCAGTGATTCTAGACAGGTCACAGATACGCAGTATTTT
CDR3aa: CATSDSRQVTDTQYF

d_gene: .
v_gene: TRBV2
abundance: .
j_gene: TRBJ1-1
CDR3nt: TGTGCCAGCATATCAGATATGAACACTGAAGCTTTCTTT
CDR3aa: CASISDMNTEAFF

d_gene: .
v_gene: TRBV6-5
abundance: many
j_gene: TRBJ1-1
CDR3nt: TGTGCCAGCAGTTACGGGGGGCGCACTGAAGCTTTCTTT
CDR3aa: CASSYGGRTEAFF

d_gene: .
v_gene: TRBV7-3
abundance: few
j_gene: TRBJ1-2
CDR3nt: TGTGCCAGCAGATCCGGGGGGGACGACTATGGCTACACCTTC
CDR3aa: CASRSGGDDYGYTF

d_gene: .
v_gene: TRBV28
abundance: many
j_gene: TRBJ2-2
CDR3nt: TGTGCCAGCAGTCGGTTAGACACCGGGGAGCTGTTTTTT
CDR3aa: CASSRLDTGELFF

d_gene: .
v_gene: TRBV28
abundance: many
j_gene: TRBJ1-5
CDR3nt: TGTGCCAGCAGTTTATCCGGGGTGTCGAGACAGCCCCAGCATTTT
CDR3aa: CASSLSGVSRQPQHF

d_gene: TRBD1
v_gene: TRBV9
abundance: few
j_gene: TRBJ1-1
CDR3nt: TGTGCCAGCAGCGCCTGGGACAGCCCGAACACTGAAGCTTTCTTT
CDR3aa: CASSAWDSPNTEAFF

d_gene: TRBD2
v_gene: TRBV30
abundance: many
j_gene: TRBJ2-7
CDR3nt: TGTGCCTGGGATGACGGCGGGGGGACCTACGAGCAGTACTTC
CDR3aa: CAWDDGGGTYEQYF

d_gene: .
v_gene: TRBV29-1
abundance: .
j_gene: TRBJ2-7
CDR3nt: TGCAGCGTTGAAGTGTCGACTGCACCTTCCTACGAGCAGTACTTC
CDR3aa: CSVEVSTAPSYEQYF

d_gene: TRBD2
v_gene: TRBV27
abundance: .
j_gene: TRBJ2-5
CDR3nt: TGTGCCAGCAGTTTATTGGCTAGCGGGGCTGGGGCCCAGTACTTC
CDR3aa: CASSLLASGAGAQYF

d_gene: .
v_gene: TRBV5-8
abundance: few
j_gene: TRBJ2-1
CDR3nt: TGTGCCAGCAGCCTGAGCAGGGGGGCCGGTTGGGAGCAGTTCTTC
CDR3aa: CASSLSRGAGWEQFF

d_gene: .
v_gene: TRBV11-3
abundance: .
j_gene: TRBJ1-6
CDR3nt: TGTGCCAACAGCTTAGGCAGGGCCAAGAATTCACCCCTCCACTTT
CDR3aa: CANSLGRAKNSPLHF

d_gene: .
v_gene: TRBV18
abundance: .
j_gene: TRBJ1-3
CDR3nt: TGTGCCAGCTCACCAGGGGCAGGAGCGACTGGAAACACCATATATTTT
CDR3aa: CASSPGAGATGNTIYF

d_gene: TRBD1
v_gene: TRBV24-1
abundance: many
j_gene: TRBJ1-5
CDR3nt: TGTGCCACCAGTGGTTGGGGGACAGACAATCAGCCCCAGCATTTT
CDR3aa: CATSGWGTDNQPQHF

d_gene: TRBD2
v_gene: TRBV28
abundance: many
j_gene: TRBJ2-1
CDR3nt: TGTGCCAGCAGTTTCCGACTAGCGGGAACCTACAATGAGCAGTTCTTC
CDR3aa: CASSFRLAGTYNEQFF

d_gene: TRBD1
v_gene: TRBV2
abundance: .
j_gene: TRBJ1-4
CDR3nt: TGTGCCAGCAGTGAAGAACGACAGGGATACGAAAAACTGTTTTTT
CDR3aa: CASSEERQGYEKLFF

d_gene: .
v_gene: TRBV5-1
abundance: .
j_gene: TRBJ2-1
CDR3nt: TGCGCCAGCAGCTCGGCAGGTTCCCTTTACAATGAGCAGTTCTTC
CDR3aa: CASSSAGSLYNEQFF

d_gene: .
v_gene: TRBV20-1
abundance: many
j_gene: TRBJ2-7
CDR3nt: TGCAGTGCTAGAGGACATAGCCTCTACGAGCAGTACTTC
CDR3aa: CSARGHSLYEQYF

d_gene: TRBD1
v_gene: TRBV12-3/TRBV12-4
abundance: many
j_gene: TRBJ2-5
CDR3nt: TGTGCCAGCAGCCGATCAACAGGGGGCTGGGGAGAGACCCAGTACTTC
CDR3aa: CASSRSTGGWGETQYF

d_gene: TRBD1
v_gene: TRBV7-9
abundance: many
j_gene: TRBJ1-6
CDR3nt: TGTGCCAGCAGCTCGCATGATGGACAGGGGGCGCGGTCACCCCTCCACTTT
CDR3aa: CASSSHDGQGARSPLHF

d_gene: .
v_gene: TRBV20-1
abundance: many
j_gene: TRBJ2-7
CDR3nt: TGCAGTGCTAGAGATCAGATGGCGATTTACGAGCAGTACTTC
CDR3aa: CSARDQMAIYEQYF

d_gene: TRBD2
v_gene: TRBV24-1
abundance: many
j_gene: TRBJ2-7
CDR3nt: TGTGCCACCAGTGATTGGGGCCTAGCGGGTGGATCCGACGAGCAGTACTTC
CDR3aa: CATSDWGLAGGSDEQYF

d_gene: TRBD2
v_gene: TRBV4-3
abundance: few
j_gene: TRBJ2-1
CDR3nt: TGCGCCAGCAGCCAGGCCCTTAATCGCGGGAGAGAATTGTTCAATGAGCAGTTCTTC
CDR3aa: CASSQALNRGRELFNEQFF

d_gene: .
v_gene: TRBV29-1
abundance: .
j_gene: TRBJ1-2
CDR3nt: TGCAGCGTTGATCTATCAGGGACCAAGGGCTATGGCTACACCTTC
CDR3aa: CSVDLSGTKGYGYTF

d_gene: TRBD1
v_gene: TRBV15
abundance: .
j_gene: TRBJ1-1
CDR3nt: TGTGCTACAATAAGGACAGGCGTGAACACTGAAGCTTTCTTT
CDR3aa: CATIRTGVNTEAFF

d_gene: .
v_gene: TRBV20-1
abundance: many
j_gene: TRBJ2-7
CDR3nt: TGCAGTGCTCCCCCCGCTGAGGTACCCTACGAGCAGTACTTC
CDR3aa: CSAPPAEVPYEQYF

d_gene: .
v_gene: TRBV12-3/TRBV12-4
abundance: many
j_gene: TRBJ2-3
CDR3nt: TGTGCCAGCAGGGCAGATACGCAGTATTTT
CDR3aa: CASRADTQYF

d_gene: TRBD2
v_gene: TRBV6-2/TRBV6-3
abundance: many
j_gene: TRBJ2-5
CDR3nt: TGTGCCAGCAGTTACTCGCCCGGGACTAGCGGGAGGGAGGGAGAGACCCAGTACTTC
CDR3aa: CASSYSPGTSGREGETQYF

d_gene: .
v_gene: TRBV6-2/TRBV6-3
abundance: .
j_gene: TRBJ2-7
CDR3nt: TGTGCCAGCACGGCGGGGGCTAGCGATTTCTACGAGCAGTACTTC
CDR3aa: CASTAGASDFYEQYF

d_gene: TRBD2
v_gene: TRBV5-4
abundance: .
j_gene: TRBJ2-3
CDR3nt: TGTGCCAGCAGCGCAGGACTAGCGGGAATCACAGATACGCAGTATTTT
CDR3aa: CASSAGLAGITDTQYF

d_gene: TRBD1
v_gene: TRBV25-1
abundance: .
j_gene: TRBJ1-2
CDR3nt: TGTGCCAGCAGTGAACAGGGGGGGTGGAATGGCTACACCTTC
CDR3aa: CASSEQGGWNGYTF

d_gene: .
v_gene: TRBV6-5
abundance: many
j_gene: TRBJ1-1
CDR3nt: TGTGCCAGCAGTTACGCCTTAGGGGGGCACACTGAAGCTTTCTTT
CDR3aa: CASSYALGGHTEAFF

d_gene: .
v_gene: TRBV4-1
abundance: .
j_gene: TRBJ1-2
CDR3nt: TGCGCCAGCAGCCAAGTTGACAGACTTAACTATGGCTACACCTTC
CDR3aa: CASSQVDRLNYGYTF

d_gene: TRBD1
v_gene: TRBV6-1
abundance: .
j_gene: TRBJ2-5
CDR3nt: TGTGCCAGCAGGAGACAGGGGAGGGAGACCCAGTACTTC
CDR3aa: CASRRQGRETQYF

d_gene: TRBD1
v_gene: TRBV3-1
abundance: many
j_gene: TRBJ2-1
CDR3nt: TGTGCCAGCAGCCATACCCGGGACAGAAAACCTGGTGAGCAGTTCTTC
CDR3aa: CASSHTRDRKPGEQFF